This is a list of T cell receptor beta chains from one sample in a study of tumor-infiltrating lymphocytes in glioblastoma multiforme. TCRdb ran MiXCR on the multiplex PCR reads and lists one entry per CDR3 protein. The sample has approximately 20,000 distinct CDR3 sequences; under 80% are singletons. Sample: peripheral blood. Receptors were obtained from a male donor with glioblastoma. Both conserved end residues are part of each CDR3. The D gene is left open where the match is weak. Expanded clones get a size class; other rows say once, few or many, or leave the size out.

size,J,D,V,CDR3,DNA
.,TRBJ2-3,.,TRBV11-2,CANSLEYGTAHVYTQYF,TGTGCCAACAGCTTAGAATACGGCACAGCCCATGTGTATACGCAGTATTTT
many,TRBJ1-1,.,TRBV29-1,CSVDGQGNTEAFF,TGCAGCGTTGATGGGCAGGGAAACACTGAAGCTTTCTTT
.,TRBJ2-2,.,TRBV4-2,CASGQEMATGELFF,TGTGCCAGCGGCCAAGAGATGGCAACCGGGGAGCTGTTTTTT
.,TRBJ2-3,.,TRBV7-9,CASSPIRGSDTQYF,TGTGCCAGCAGCCCCATTCGGGGGTCGGATACGCAGTATTTT
once,TRBJ2-1,.,TRBV11-2,CGSSLSICNEQFF,TGTGGCAGCAGCTTATCCATCTGCAATGAGCAGTTCTTC
many,TRBJ1-2,.,TRBV30,CAWSGGSGYTF,TGTGCCTGGAGTGGAGGGAGTGGCTACACCTTC
.,TRBJ1-2,.,TRBV11-2,CASSLGPGQYYYCTF,TGTGCCAGCAGCTTAGGACCAGGGCAATACTATTACTGCACCTTC
.,TRBJ1-5,.,TRBV5-6,CTSSLHREMHQPQHF,TGTACCAGCAGCCTGCACAGGGAGATGCATCAGCCCCAGCATTTT
.,TRBJ2-2,TRBD2,TRBV20-1,CSADLRLAGGNTGELFF,TGCAGTGCTGACCTTCGACTAGCGGGAGGAAACACCGGGGAGCTGTTTTTT
.,TRBJ2-1,.,TRBV11-3,CASSLGARGSYNEQFF,TGTGCCAGCAGCTTAGGGGCGAGAGGCTCCTACAATGAGCAGTTCTTC
.,TRBJ1-1,.,TRBV11-2,CASSLRPLNTEAFF,TGTGCCAGCAGCCTCAGACCACTGAACACTGAAGCTTTCTTT
few,TRBJ2-7,.,TRBV18,CASSPGTLYEQYF,TGTGCCAGCTCACCGGGGACTCTCTACGAGCAGTACTTC
.,TRBJ2-2,.,TRBV24-1,CATSDLFTAGELFF,TGTGCCACCAGTGATCTTTTTACCGCCGGGGAGCTGTTTTTT
.,TRBJ2-7,TRBD2,TRBV11-2,CASSPQGSGGTYEQYF,TGTGCCAGCAGTCCCCAGGGTAGCGGGGGAACATACGAGCAGTACTTC
.,TRBJ2-5,.,TRBV20-1,CSDNKGETQYF,TGCAGTGATAATAAGGGGGAGACCCAGTACTTC
once,TRBJ2-7,.,TRBV20-1,CSARVIGDEQYF,TGCAGTGCTAGGGTGATTGGCGACGAGCAGTACTTC
many,TRBJ2-5,.,TRBV6-5,CASRPEVQETQYF,TGTGCCAGCAGACCCGAGGTGCAAGAGACCCAGTACTTC
.,TRBJ2-3,.,TRBV11-2,CANSPQRGADTQYF,TGTGCCAATAGCCCGCAGAGGGGCGCAGATACACAGTATTTT
many,TRBJ2-1,TRBD2,TRBV5-5,CASSVLAGGYNEQFF,TGTGCCAGCAGCGTACTAGCGGGAGGCTACAATGAGCAGTTCTTC
.,TRBJ1-3,.,TRBV20-1,CSVSTYSGNTIYF,TGCAGTGTGTCCACTTACTCTGGAAACACCATATATTTT
.,TRBJ2-3,.,TRBV11-2,CASSPSVPGGSYTQYF,TGTGCCAGCAGCCCTAGTGTACCTGGAGGTTCATATACGCAGTATTTT
many,TRBJ2-5,TRBD1,TRBV29-1,CSVTGTGHETQYF,TGCAGCGTGACCGGGACAGGACATGAGACCCAGTACTTC
few,TRBJ1-6,.,TRBV11-3,CASRGRNSPLHF,TGTGCCAGCCGGGGGCGGAATTCACCCCTCCACTTT
.,TRBJ2-1,.,TRBV29-1,CSVEGGRRSYNEQFF,TGCAGTGTTGAGGGGGGGAGAAGGTCCTACAATGAGCAGTTCTTC
.,TRBJ1-1,.,TRBV10-3,CVMSLESNTEAFF,TGTGTCATGAGCCTCGAATCGAACACTGAAGCTTTCTTT
many,TRBJ1-1,.,TRBV29-1,CSVRLRLNTNTEAFF,TGCAGCGTTCGGCTGAGACTGAATACGAACACTGAAGCTTTCTTT
.,TRBJ2-1,.,TRBV11-3,CASSRRDSPLTYNEQLF,TGTGCCAGCAGCCGGAGGGACAGCCCATTGACCTACAATGAGCAGTTATTC
few,TRBJ2-1,TRBD2,TRBV6-4,CASSDSAGGDYNEQFF,TGTGCCAGCAGTGACTCGGCGGGAGGGGACTACAATGAGCAGTTCTTC
many,TRBJ1-3,TRBD1,TRBV12-3/TRBV12-4,CASSESPPGQSGNTIYF,TGTGCCAGCAGCGAAAGTCCGCCGGGACAGTCTGGAAACACCATATATTTT
.,TRBJ2-7,.,TRBV11-1,CACSLTRGSYEQYF,TGTGCCTGCAGCCTAACCAGGGGCTCCTACGAGCAGTACTTC
.,TRBJ2-3,.,TRBV11-2,CSSSLYTLAGDPSTDTQYF,TGTTCCAGCAGCTTATATACGCTAGCTGGGGACCCTAGCACAGATACGCAGTATTTT
.,TRBJ1-5,.,TRBV6-1,CASSEDEENQPQHF,TGTGCCAGCAGTGAAGACGAGGAGAATCAGCCCCAGCATTTT
.,TRBJ2-7,.,TRBV29-1,CSMNGAGGFYEQYF,TGCAGCATGAATGGGGCTGGCGGATTCTACGAGCAGTACTTC
once,TRBJ2-2,.,TRBV11-2,CASSSARDGVTGKLFF,TGTGCCAGCAGCTCAGCTCGGGACGGGGTAACCGGGAAGCTGTTTTTT
many,TRBJ2-2,.,TRBV12-3/TRBV12-4,CAGSLMQGSGELFF,TGTGCCGGCAGTTTAATGCAGGGGAGCGGGGAGCTGTTTTTT
.,TRBJ2-7,TRBD1,TRBV28,CASSLWQGASYEQYF,TGTGCCAGCAGTTTATGGCAGGGGGCCTCCTACGAGCAGTACTTC
.,TRBJ1-1,.,TRBV4-1,CASSQPRTQAVNTEAFF,TGCGCCAGCAGCCAACCTCGGACCCAAGCGGTGAACACTGAAGCTTTCTTT
.,TRBJ2-1,.,TRBV11-2,CASSIFNEQFF,TGTGCCAGCAGCATATTCAATGAGCAGTTCTTC
many,TRBJ2-1,TRBD1,TRBV5-1,CASSWDREYGEQFF,TGCGCCAGCAGCTGGGACAGGGAATACGGTGAGCAGTTCTTC
large,TRBJ2-5,TRBD1,TRBV11-3,CASSLGQGARETQYF,TGTGCCAGCAGCTTAGGACAGGGGGCGCGAGAGACCCAGTACTTC
many,TRBJ2-2,TRBD2,TRBV20-1,CSASEGRAGTGELFF,TGCAGTGCTAGTGAAGGGAGGGCGGGCACCGGGGAGCTGTTTTTT
.,TRBJ2-3,TRBD2,TRBV12-3/TRBV12-4,CASRGGTAGADTQYF,TGTGCCAGCAGGGGAGGGACCGCGGGGGCAGATACGCAGTATTTT
.,TRBJ2-3,.,TRBV6-5,CASSYSSYKADTQYF,TGTGCCAGCAGTTACTCCTCATATAAAGCAGATACGCAGTATTTT
.,TRBJ2-5,.,TRBV11-1,CASSSKVPLEGWRETQYF,TGTGCCAGCAGCTCGAAAGTCCCACTAGAGGGATGGCGAGAGACCCAGTACTTC
.,TRBJ2-1,.,TRBV11-2,CASSLRQGQHNEQFF,TGTGCCAGCAGCTTAAGACAAGGGCAACACAATGAGCAGTTCTTC